The clone carrying this T cell receptor beta chain was picked up many times. No antigen is known for it. The sample comes from a study of early T cells in non-severe SARS-CoV-2 infection. Across the study: RNA in bulk from unsorted whole blood was sequenced, and chains were unpaired. Overall study findings and caveats: Anti-spike CD8 responses were favored in VDJdb matching, and private and CD4 specificities were missed.

Individual cDNA molecules were tagged with unique molecular identifiers. TCRdb recomputed calls from the 5' RACE reads with MiXCR, one row per CDR3 protein. The data show 55,000 to 85,000 distinct CDR3 sequences, roughly an eighth seen once. The CDR3 runs to 13 residues. The germline gives CDR1 SGHDT, CDR2 YYEEEE. V was pared by 0 bases and J by 6 bases, with 9 bases between. The sequenced material came from whole blood. This chain connects TRBV5-6 to TRBJ1-1, with D unresolved. The clonotype originates from an adult who was a healthcare worker with PCR-confirmed SARS-CoV-2 infection or an uninfected control (not recorded which). CDR3 region: CASSLGSRSEAFF. CDR3 DNA sequence: TGTGCCAGCAGCTTGGGGAGTAGGTCTGAAGCTTTCTTT.